Sequencing of this T cell receptor (beta chain) was carried out in a study of T cells in Graves' hyperthyroidism and ophthalmopathy. Study at large: Specimen type is peripheral blood, collected at initial diagnosis prior to any treatment.

In this sample, this clonotype turned up many times. The antigen remains undetermined. PBMCs were collected from a roughly 9.7 ml volume of fresh peripheral blood. Study-wide results and limits: Ophthalmopathy, as predicted by the model, came a median roughly 6.5 months after the prediction.

V was shortened by 5 bases and J by 6 bases, with 7 bases between the two germline ends. Germline V lookup: CDR1 SGHAT, CDR2 FQNNGV. The CDR3 consists of 12 residues. Authors of the study amplified TCR beta CDR3 regions from RNA transcripts. The TCR CDR3 first-round RT-PCR relied on the HTBI primer set. TCRdb fed the multiplex PCR reads into MiXCR, producing one record per CDR3 protein. The sample has a few hundred thousand distinct CDR3 sequences; approximately 23% are singletons. Material for sequencing was blood. The chain employs TRBV11-2 and TRBJ1-4; D ambiguous. The TCR comes from a man aged 25-45 years with Graves' ophthalmopathy. The CDR3 DNA is TGTGCCAGCAGCGGTACCCATGAAAAACTGTTTTTT. This encodes CASSGTHEKLFF.